Shown below are 20 T cell receptor beta chains from a single sample sequenced in a study of T cells in women clearing cervical HPV infection. TCRdb's copy holds only in-frame clones and misses some; the assay was immunoSEQ multiplex PCR. The listing contains around 35,000 clones. Material: blood buffy coat. Source of these receptors: a woman between 18 and 75 years old with a cervical HPV16 infection that either progressed to CIN3+ or cleared (not recorded which).

To note about this clone: The read gets to within 3 residues of the CDR3 end, and the germline J gene fills in the rest. The rearrangement uses TRBV19 and TRBJ2-1, with D possibly called TRBD1 or TRBD2 (6 bases each). The CDR3 is made up of 20 amino acids. The germline V gene has CDR1 LNHDA and CDR2 SQIVND (reference sequence). V was pared by 4 bases and J by 0 bases, with 25 bases between. Incomplete CDR3 DNA: TGTGCCAGTAGTACAGGGGTGACGGGCGGGACGATGGTCTCCTACAATGAG. As protein: CASSTGVTGGTMVSYNE. The CDR3, in full, reads CASSTGVTGGTMVSYNEQFF.

Turning to this clone: The sequence runs out 3 residues before the end of the CDR3; the remainder is reconstructed from the germline J gene. V gene TRBV7-3 combines with J gene TRBJ2-5; 11 nucleotides agree with TRBD2. Germline V gene data show CDR1 as SGHTA and CDR2 as FQGTGA. Trimming cost V 4 bases and J 4 bases; bases outside gene matches: 5. CDR3 size: 15 residues. CDR3 DNA, as far as it was read: TGTGCCAGCAGCTCCACCGGGACTAGCGGAGAGACC. Amino acids: CASSSTGTSGET. The full CDR3 reads CASSSTGTSGETQYF.

About this clone itself: The read ends 3 residues shy of where the CDR3 ends; the end is completed using the germline J gene. J is TRBJ2-2 and V is TRBV7-3; maybe TRBD2 (6 bases). The V end was cut by 4 bases, the J end by 1 base, with 13 bases between. The CDR3 spans 16 residues. From germline, CDR1 is SGHTA and CDR2 FQGTGA. CDR3: CASSSLVGGNTGELFF. CDR3 DNA (partial): TGTGCCAGCAGCTCTCTGGTGGGGGGGAACACCGGGGAG.

The CDR3 loop is CASSGPQGTYNSPLFF. The sequenced CDR3 bases are TGTGCCAGTAGTGGCCCTCAGGGAACCTATAATTCACCA. The chain couples TRBV19 to TRBJ1-4, with D perhaps TRBD1 (5 bases). The CDR3 is cut off 3 residues early in the read; its end comes from the germline J gene. The germline CDR1 and CDR2 sequences are LNHDA and SQIVND (reference sequence). This CDR3 spans 16 amino acids.

A word on this clone: With the read ending 3 residues before the CDR3 end, the germline J gene is used to fill in that end. The J gene is TRBJ2-1, the V gene TRBV2; the match to TRBD2 covers 8 bases. This CDR3 spans 15 amino acids. Germline CDR1 is SNHLY and CDR2 is FYNNEI. V shed 7 bases, J shed 6 bases, and the junction held 11 bases outside the gene matches. The DNA read from the CDR3 is TGTGCCAGCACTACATGGACTAGCTTCTTCAATGAG. This gives the protein CASTTWTSFFNE. The entire CDR3 reads CASTTWTSFFNEQFF.

With regard to this clone: The CDR3 end lies 3 residues beyond the end of the read and is filled in from the germline J gene. The chain combines TRBV20-1 with TRBJ2-7; unclear D gene. CDR1 and CDR2 from the germline V gene are DFQATT and SNEGSKA (reference sequence). Trimming cost V 3 bases and J 3 bases, with 18 bases left between them. The CDR3 sequence is 15 residues long. The CDR3 region is CSARPAKGLNYEQYF. The sequenced part of the CDR3 DNA is TGCAGTGCTAGGCCCGCGAAGGGCCTCAACTACGAG.

Concerning this clone itself: The CDR3 goes on 3 residues after the read ends, and that part is filled in from the germline J gene. V and J are TRBV30 and TRBJ2-2, with 9 bases matching TRBD1. Germline values: CDR1 GTSNPN, CDR2 SVGIG (reference sequence). The CDR3 is 13 residues long. The CDR3 DNA, read in part, is TGTGCCTACTCACAGGGGGCTAATGAAAAG. It specifies CAYSQGANEK. The entire CDR3 protein is CAYSQGANEKLFF.

In regard to this clone: The read terminates 3 residues ahead of where the CDR3 ends, so the germline J gene completes it. This chain links TRBV19 with TRBJ2-1, with 7 bases matching TRBD2. The CDR3 consists of 14 residues. Germline-derived CDR1 and CDR2 are LNHDA and SQIVND (reference sequence). With V trimmed by 7 bases and J by 5 bases, 8 bases remained unmatched. The DNA read from the CDR3 is TGTGCCAGTAATGCAGGGACTATGAACAATGAG. This sequence encodes CASNAGTMNNE. The entire CDR3 protein is CASNAGTMNNEQFF.

Of note for this clone: From the germline J gene comes the end of the CDR3, since the read stops 3 residues before it. This chain connects TRBV10-1 to TRBJ1-3; D remains unclear. The V gene's germline CDR1 is WNHNN and CDR2 SYGVQD (reference sequence). The CDR3 sequence is 14 residues long. The V end lost 4 bases, the J end lost 0 bases, and 7 bases lay between the germline ends. Incomplete CDR3 DNA: TGCGCCAGCAGTGGACTCAGCTCTGGAAACACC. Translated: CASSGLSSGNT. The entire CDR3 reads CASSGLSSGNTIYF.

On this clone itself: From the germline J gene comes the end of the CDR3, since the read stops 3 residues before it. This chain joins TRBV11-2 and TRBJ2-7; TRBD1 aligns across 7 bases. This CDR3 has 13 amino acids. With 5 bases clipped from V and 4 bases from J, the junction kept 5 bases outside the gene matches. CDR1 is SGHAT and CDR2 is FQNNGV in the germline V gene. This chain's CDR3 is CASSPARGYEQYF. The CDR3 bases that were read are TGTGCCAGCAGCCCCGCCAGGGGGTACGAG.

In regard to this clone: Sequencing ends 3 residues short of the CDR3 end; the germline J gene provides the rest. This chain joins TRBV7-2 and TRBJ2-3, with no clear D. The CDR3 is 13 residues long. V was cut by 2 bases and J by 2 bases, with 5 bases left in between. Germline V gene data show CDR1 as SGHTA and CDR2 as FQGNSA. The CDR3 sequence: CASSLTHTDTQYF. The part of the CDR3 DNA that was read is TGTGCCAGCAGCTTAACTCACACAGATACG.

With respect to this clone: The CDR3 is cut off 3 residues early in the read; its end comes from the germline J gene. The chain joins TRBV20-1 to TRBJ2-5; maybe TRBD1 (6 bases). The CDR3 loop spans 13 amino acids. The V gene lost 1 base and the J gene lost 3 bases, with 9 bases spanning the gap. Germline V gene sequence: CDR1 DFQATT, CDR2 SNEGSKA (reference sequence). CDR3 bases read: TGCAGTGCTAGAGGACAGGCGAAAGAGACC. Translated, it gives CSARGQAKET. The entire CDR3 sequence reads CSARGQAKETQYF.

Note on this clone: The observed sequence ends 3 residues before the CDR3 terminus, with the missing tail filled in from the germline J gene. V gene TRBV30 combines with J gene TRBJ1-1; a weak D match, TRBD1 (5 bases). Between the trimmed V and J ends, which lost 2 bases and 4 bases, there was a span of 11 bases. The CDR3 is 13 amino acids. Germline V gene data show CDR1 as GTSNPN and CDR2 as SVGIG (reference sequence). The CDR3 region is CAWSPGGGTEAFF. CDR3 DNA (partial): TGTGCCTGGAGTCCCGGGGGGGGCACTGAA.

A remark on this clone: The CDR3 end lies 3 residues beyond the end of the read and is filled in from the germline J gene. The chain has TRBV20-1 and TRBJ2-1; 11 bases match TRBD2. The V gene end was trimmed by 8 bases and the J gene end by 5 bases; junction bases not matched to a gene: 5. Per the germline V gene, CDR1 is DFQATT and CDR2 is SNEGSKA (reference sequence). The CDR3 contains 13 residues. The CDR3 is CSSGTSGHNEQFF. The covered CDR3 bases are TGCAGTTCCGGGACTAGCGGCCACAATGAG.

With respect to this clone: The DNA ends 3 residues before the CDR3 does, and the rest of the CDR3 is filled in from the germline J gene. This chain connects TRBV2 to TRBJ2-1, with TRBD1 identical over 7 bases. The CDR3 covers 13 residues. The junction had 4 bases not matched to a gene; V was cut back by 7 bases and J by 4 bases. The germline CDR1 and CDR2 sequences are SNHLY and FYNNEI. The CDR3 loop reads CASTPGQYNEQFF. The CDR3 bases that were read are TGTGCCAGCACGCCGGGACAGTACAATGAG.

As to this clone: The sequenced fragment ends 3 residues before the CDR3 boundary, so the rest is inferred from the germline J gene. The J gene is TRBJ1-2, the V gene TRBV2; possible D gene TRBD1, 6 bases. The germline V gene encodes CDR1 SNHLY and CDR2 FYNNEI. Between the trimmed V and J ends, which lost 8 bases and 6 bases, there was a span of 19 bases. The CDR3 runs to 14 residues. Incomplete CDR3 DNA: TGTGCCAGCTCCAAACTCCAGGGGTTGCATGGC. It yields the protein CASSKLQGLHG. The entire CDR3 sequence reads CASSKLQGLHGYTF.

In regard to this clone: From the germline J gene comes the end of the CDR3, since the read stops 3 residues before it. This chain connects TRBV10-3 to TRBJ2-7, with TRBD1 identical over 9 bases. The CDR3 is 12 residues long. Germline V lookup: CDR1 ENHRY, CDR2 SYGVKD. The J segment lost 4 bases and the V segment lost 7 bases, leaving 2 bases of the junction unmatched. The CDR3 DNA, read in part, is TGTGCCATCACCGACAGGGGGTACGAG. Encoded protein: CAITDRGYE. The whole CDR3 protein reads CAITDRGYEQYF.

Comment on this clone: The CDR3 end is not reached by the read, which stops 3 residues before it; the germline J gene fills it in. The rearrangement links TRBV6-2 or TRBV6-3 to TRBJ2-2; 7 bases line up with TRBD1. The CDR3 extends over 17 amino acids. Germline V lookup: CDR1 MNHEY, CDR2 SVGEGT. The junction had 14 bases not matched to a gene; V was cut back by 4 bases and J by 6 bases. CDR3 DNA, as far as it was read: TGTGCCAGCAGTTCGGCCCCAGGGGGTCGGTTCGCCGGGGAG. This codes for CASSSAPGGRFAGE. The full CDR3 protein is CASSSAPGGRFAGELFF.

On this clone: The read gets to within 3 residues of the CDR3 end, and the germline J gene fills in the rest. V gene TRBV6-2 or TRBV6-3 combines with J gene TRBJ1-1; the D gene is possibly TRBD1 (6 bases). CDR3 length: 9 amino acids. From germline, CDR1 is MNHEY and CDR2 SVGEGT. CDR3 DNA (partial): TGTGCCATCGGGACAGAA. Encoded protein: CAIGTE. In full, the CDR3 reads CAIGTEAFF.

In regard to this clone: The read ends 3 residues before the CDR3 terminus; that terminus is restored from the germline J gene. This sequence joins TRBV20-1 and TRBJ1-1; a weak D match, TRBD1 (5 bases). Germline CDR1 and CDR2: DFQATT and SNEGSKA (reference sequence). The CDR3 runs 15 residues. Deletions cut 5 bases from V and 5 bases from J, with 21 bases between. The covered CDR3 bases are TGCAGTGCTGCCCGCCCCGGTGGAGGGGAGACTGAA. As protein: CSAARPGGGETE. The whole CDR3 protein is CSAARPGGGETEAFF.